These 9 T cell receptor beta chains share one sample of origin, sequenced in a study of T-cell memory formation after mild COVID-19. TCRdb re-analysed the 5' RACE reads in MiXCR, keeping a single row per CDR3 protein. The sample shows under 400,000 distinct CDR3 sequences, roughly 21% of them seen only once. Specimen: PBMCs or a T cell subset sorted from them (not recorded which). These TCRs come from an adult woman who had mild COVID-19 (a few samples of this study predate the infection). Cell type and time point are not known.

The chain recombines TRBV10-3 with TRBJ2-1; 9 bases fit TRBD1. Germline V gives CDR1 ENHRY, CDR2 SYGVKD. There are 15 residues in the CDR3. V was clipped by 4 bases and J by 6 bases; unmatched bases: 7. The CDR3 reads CAISAGQGSFNEQFF. The CDR3 region has the DNA TGTGCCATCAGTGCCGGACAGGGGTCTTTCAATGAGCAGTTCTTC.

This clonotype has more than one count but fewer than ten. CDR3 protein: CAWSGIGGTAYGYTF. The CDR3 DNA reads as TGTGCCTGGAGTGGTATCGGCGGGACGGCCTATGGCTACACCTTC. The chain links TRBV30 to TRBJ1-2; D may be TRBD1 (5 bases). The CDR3 has 15 residues. The ends were cut back, 1 base at V and 4 bases at J, with 16 bases in the middle. CDR1 and CDR2 (germline): GTSNPN, SVGIG (reference sequence).

The CDR3 region has the DNA TGCAGTGCTAAGCGGGGGGGTGGGAACACTGAAGCTTTCTTT. Amino acids: CSAKRGGGNTEAFF. This chain uses TRBV20-1 with TRBJ1-1; TRBD1 might be the D (5 bases). CDR1 is DFQATT and CDR2 is SNEGSKA in the germline V gene (reference sequence). The CDR3 is 14 residues long. Trimming took 4 bases from V and 1 from J, leaving 13 bases between them.

The table lists this clonotype with a few counts. The V gene is TRBV6-2 or TRBV6-3, the J gene TRBJ1-1; 8 nucleotides agree with TRBD1. V was pared by 5 bases and J by 1 base, with 6 bases of the junction left unmatched. CDR3 length: 15 residues. The germline V gene has CDR1 MNHEY and CDR2 SVGEGT. CDR3 loop: CASSQPGTGNTEAFF. The CDR3 nucleotides are TGTGCCAGCAGTCAACCCGGGACAGGGAACACTGAAGCTTTCTTT.

This clonotype was detected ten times or more. The chain combines TRBV3-1 with TRBJ2-7; D not resolved. The germline V and J ends were trimmed by 3 bases and 2 bases, with 5 bases remaining between them. Germline V gene data show CDR1 as LGHDT and CDR2 as YNNKEL (reference sequence). The CDR3 is 12 amino acids. The CDR3 DNA sequence: TGTGCCAGCAGCCAGGGTCCCTACGAGCAGTACTTC. Translated, it gives CASSQGPYEQYF.

This clonotype has a handful of counts. The chain links TRBV10-3 to TRBJ1-5; D gene unclear. The CDR3 is made up of 13 amino acids. The V gene's germline CDR1 is ENHRY and CDR2 SYGVKD. V lost 4 bases and J lost 0, with 4 bases in between. CDR3 nucleotide sequence: TGTGCCATCAGTGCGGATAGCAATCAGCCCCAGCATTTT. It specifies CAISADSNQPQHF.

The CDR3 loop reads CSVYGTSGGNEQFF. In nucleotides, the CDR3 is TGCAGCGTCTACGGGACTAGCGGGGGTAATGAGCAGTTCTTC. This chain uses TRBV29-1 with TRBJ2-1, with TRBD2 identical over 14 bases. Germline CDR1 SQVTM, CDR2 ANQGSEA. Trimming removed 6 bases from V and 7 bases from J; junction bases left unmatched: 5. The CDR3 consists of 14 residues.

The chain employs TRBV7-9 and TRBJ1-3, with D perhaps TRBD1 (5 bases). The CDR3 is 17 residues long. Trimming took off 0 bases at V and 0 bases at J, with 12 bases between the two ends. Germline assignment: CDR1 SEHNR and CDR2 FQNEAQ (reference sequence). The CDR3 loop is CASSLAVDTNSGNTIYF. DNA of the CDR3: TGTGCCAGCAGCTTAGCTGTGGACACCAACTCTGGAAACACCATATATTTT.

This clonotype turned up a few times. The chain is built from TRBV12-3 or TRBV12-4 and TRBJ2-1; a weak D match, TRBD2 (6 bases). The CDR3 totals 15 residues. V lost 6 bases, J lost 2 bases, and 14 bases lay in between. Here the CDR3 reads CASRPLAFAYNEQFF. CDR3 nucleotides: TGTGCCAGCAGGCCCCTAGCGTTTGCCTACAATGAGCAGTTCTTC.